The present entry profiles one TCR beta chain with its context. Its specificity is unknown. Unique molecular identifiers were built into the TCR beta cDNA libraries. A single record per CDR3 protein comes from TCRdb applying MiXCR to the PCR reads. The table lists about 820,000 distinct CDR3 sequences, roughly 50% of them singletons. CDR3 length equals 14 residues. Germline CDR1 and CDR2: ENHRY and SYGVKD. V shed 10 bases and J shed 4 bases, with 14 bases lying between them. The record originates from a study of post-analysis software for immune sequencing data. Overall study results and limits: When compared against controls, multiple sclerosis patients showed significantly lower normalized Chao1 diversity. Compared with controls, patients had more of 4 to 6 TRBV segments, including TRBV5-6, TRBV5-1 and TRBV20-1.

V usage is TRBV10-3 and J usage is TRBJ2-6; D may be TRBD1 (6 bases). Sequenced input: blood. This sequence originates from a girl under 18 with multiple sclerosis. The CDR3 nucleotides are TGTGCCACCGAGGGGGTCTCGGGGGCCAACGTCCTGACTTTC. It is translated as CATEGVSGANVLTF.